Below are 21 T cell receptor beta chains sequenced from a single sample in a study of identical twins. Each CDR3 protein gets one entry after TCRdb re-called the 5' RACE reads with MiXCR. The table has approximately 700,000 distinct CDR3 sequences, roughly 6% seen once. The sequenced sample was naive T cells sorted from blood. The receptors come from a man between 18 and 29 years old in good health.

This clonotype was found a few times. The CDR3 loop reads CASRNRDGRRGEQFF. The CDR3 region has the DNA TGTGCCAGCAGGAACCGGGACGGCCGGAGAGGGGAGCAGTTCTTC. V usage is TRBV6-1 and J usage is TRBJ2-1; D possibly matches TRBD1 or TRBD2 (5 bases each). The CDR3 runs 15 residues. CDR1 and CDR2 from the germline V gene are MNHNS and SASEGT. The germline V and J ends were trimmed by 6 bases and 10 bases, with 22 bases remaining between them.

About this clonotype: A much larger clonotype is one base distant, so this may be a read error. CDR3 coding DNA: TGTGCCAGAAGAAAACTGGGTTACGAGCAGTACTTC. This encodes CARRKLGYEQYF. The chain recombines TRBV12-3 or TRBV12-4 with TRBJ2-7; D not certain. There are 12 residues in the CDR3. Trimming took off 9 bases at V and 4 bases at J, with 13 bases between the two ends.

A few counts support this clonotype. The chain carries TRBV29-1 and TRBJ2-3; 7 bases align to TRBD2. The CDR3 has 14 residues. From germline, CDR1 is SQVTM and CDR2 ANQGSEA. V shed 4 bases, J shed 1 base, and the junction held 5 bases outside the gene matches. The CDR3 region is CSVVGGGGTDTQYF. The CDR3 region has the DNA TGCAGCGTTGTTGGGGGGGGAGGCACAGATACGCAGTATTTT.

This clonotype has ten or more counts. The chain joins TRBV4-3 to TRBJ2-2, with unresolved D. Between the trimmed V and J ends, which lost 1 base and 5 bases, there was a span of 8 bases. Looked up from germline, CDR1 is LGHNA and CDR2 is YSLEER. The CDR3 spans 14 residues. CDR3 bases: TGCGCCAGCAGCCAAGTGACCGGGACCGGGGAGCTGTTTTTT. Protein product: CASSQVTGTGELFF.

This chain joins TRBV7-2 and TRBJ2-3; D is perhaps TRBD1 (6 bases). CDR3 length equals 15 residues. Germline V lookup: CDR1 SGHTA, CDR2 FQGNSA. Trimming left V 5 bases short and J 2 bases short, with 14 bases between. In DNA form, the CDR3 reads TGTGCCAGCAGCCCCCACAGGGTCTACACAGATACGCAGTATTTT. It codes for CASSPHRVYTDTQYF.

The chain uses TRBV6-1 and TRBJ2-1; 12 bases match TRBD2. CDR1 and CDR2 from the germline V gene are MNHNS and SASEGT. CDR3 length: 16 amino acids. The ends lost 10 bases at V and 4 bases at J; junction bases unmatched: 11. The CDR3 loop is CATGQGLAGGYNEQFF. In nucleotides, the CDR3 is TGTGCCACGGGACAGGGCCTAGCGGGAGGGTACAATGAGCAGTTCTTC.

There are many counts of this clonotype. The rearrangement joins TRBV5-1 to TRBJ2-3; D not certain. V was shortened by 4 bases and J by 6 bases, with 12 bases between the two germline ends. In germline, CDR1 is SGHRS, CDR2 YFSETQ. The CDR3 is 13 residues long. DNA for the CDR3: TGCGCCAGCAGCCCCGAGGTTTATGATACGCAGTATTTT. As protein: CASSPEVYDTQYF.

This chain links TRBV6-2 or TRBV6-3 with TRBJ2-2, with unresolved D. CDR3 length: 16 residues. V was pared by 4 bases and J by 4 bases, with 16 bases between. Looked up from germline, CDR1 is MNHEY and CDR2 is SVGEGT. The CDR3 spells CASSSGKTITTGELFF. Written as DNA, the CDR3 is TGTGCCAGCAGTTCGGGCAAGACCATTACCACCGGGGAGCTGTTTTTT.

This clonotype appeared many times. The chain has TRBV10-3 and TRBJ2-7; D not certain. The CDR3 has 13 amino acids. The germline CDR1 and CDR2 sequences are ENHRY and SYGVKD. Trimming pared 4 bases from V and 1 base from J, leaving 8 bases between. This CDR3 is CAISVTESYEQYF. DNA for the CDR3: TGTGCCATCAGTGTAACAGAATCCTACGAGCAGTACTTC.

In its sample, this clonotype was seen a few times. The rearrangement links TRBV12-3 or TRBV12-4 to TRBJ2-3, with D maybe TRBD1 (5 bases). The CDR3 has 14 amino acids. Trimming stripped 7 bases from V and 7 bases from J, with 18 bases between. The CDR3 DNA reads as TGTGCCAGCACCCTTGGGGCAAGGGGTTATACGCAGTATTTT. It is translated as CASTLGARGYTQYF.

In this sample, this clonotype turned up many times. V usage is TRBV20-1 and J usage is TRBJ2-1, with 8 bases aligning to TRBD1. V lost 6 bases, J lost 0 bases, and 10 bases stayed unmatched. The CDR3 has 16 residues. The V gene's germline CDR1 is DFQATT and CDR2 SNEGSKA (reference sequence). In DNA form, the CDR3 reads TGCAGTGCAAACGACAGGGGTGCGAGCTCCTACAATGAGCAGTTCTTC. Its translation is CSANDRGASSYNEQFF.

The chain joins TRBV18 to TRBJ2-1; 11 bases agree with TRBD2. This CDR3 contains 19 residues. Germline loops: CDR1 KGHSH, CDR2 LQKENI. The V and J ends lost 4 bases and 5 bases, in that order; junction bases with no gene match: 16. CDR3 DNA: TGTGCCAGCTCACAAATTCAACTACTAGCGGGAGTACTTAACAATGAGCAGTTCTTC. The encoded protein is CASSQIQLLAGVLNNEQFF.

This clonotype was detected ten times or more. The chain couples TRBV20-1 to TRBJ2-1; D gene uncertain. CDR1 and CDR2 (germline): DFQATT, SNEGSKA (reference sequence). Between the trimmed V and J ends, which lost 6 bases and 6 bases, there was a span of 12 bases. The CDR3 length is 12 residues. This CDR3 reads CSAWLVGNEQFF. The DNA of the CDR3 is TGCAGTGCCTGGCTAGTCGGCAATGAGCAGTTCTTC.

This clonotype was counted many times. The V and J genes are TRBV20-1 and TRBJ1-4; D gene unclear. CDR3 length equals 13 residues. The germline V and J ends were trimmed by 6 bases and 2 bases, with 10 bases remaining between them. Germline CDR1 DFQATT, CDR2 SNEGSKA (reference sequence). CDR3 sequence: CSAKVVTNEKLFF. CDR3 in DNA: TGCAGTGCGAAAGTAGTCACTAATGAAAAACTGTTTTTT.

This clonotype was detected only a few times. The chain couples TRBV12-3 or TRBV12-4 to TRBJ1-1, with TRBD1 matching 7 bases. V lost 5 bases and J lost 6; bases outside the gene matches: 9. CDR3 size: 14 residues. The DNA for the CDR3 is TGTGCCAGCAGTGGACAGGTTGTGAGCGCTGAAGCTTTCTTT. It codes for CASSGQVVSAEAFF.

The V and J genes are TRBV7-6 and TRBJ1-1; tentatively, D is TRBD1 (5 bases). V was clipped by 4 bases and J by 0 bases, with 12 bases between them. This CDR3 contains 15 residues. The V gene's germline CDR1 is SGHVS and CDR2 FNYEAQ. The CDR3: CASSYTPGVNTEAFF. In DNA, the CDR3 is TGTGCCAGCAGCTATACCCCGGGGGTGAACACTGAAGCTTTCTTT.

This clonotype was counted at least ten times. The chain combines TRBV6-5 with TRBJ1-1; D possibly corresponds to TRBD1 (5 bases). Trimming removed 2 bases at V and 4 bases at J, with 8 bases between. This CDR3 spans 13 amino acids. Germline V gene sequence: CDR1 MNHEY, CDR2 SVGAGI. The CDR3, as DNA: TGTGCCAGCAGTTACGGCAGGGCCACTGAAGCTTTCTTT. It codes for CASSYGRATEAFF.

About this clonotype: This could be a read error, since a much larger clone is one nucleotide away. This chain connects TRBV4-3 to TRBJ1-6; D remains unclear. Germline CDR1 is LGHNA and CDR2 is YSLEER. CDR3 length equals 16 residues. The CDR3 loop reads CASNQDSQAGNSPLHF. The DNA for the CDR3 is TGCGCCAGCAACCAAGATTCCCAGGCGGGGAATTCACCCCTCCACTTT.

This clonotype was counted ten times or more. The chain recombines TRBV20-1 with TRBJ2-1; maybe TRBD2 (5 bases). This CDR3 is built from 15 residues. Trimming took off 6 bases at V and 0 bases at J, with 15 bases between the two ends. CDR1 and CDR2 (germline): DFQATT, SNEGSKA (reference sequence). The CDR3 region has the DNA TGCAGTGCGGAACGTCGGGGTCCCTCCTACAATGAGCAGTTCTTC. Its translation is CSAERRGPSYNEQFF.

This clonotype was picked up many times. The chain uses TRBV28 and TRBJ2-1; D is undetermined. Trimming left V 2 bases short and J 6 bases short, with 8 bases between. The CDR3 has 13 residues. The V gene's germline CDR1 is MDHEN and CDR2 SYDVKM. CDR3 sequence (DNA): TGTGCCAGCAGTTTAGAGGCGATCAATGAGCAGTTCTTC. As protein: CASSLEAINEQFF.

This rearrangement joins TRBV7-3 to TRBJ2-5; 9 nucleotides line up with TRBD2. This CDR3 has 15 amino acids. J was trimmed by 5 bases and V by 5 bases; bases with no gene match: 9. Germline V CDR1 and CDR2: SGHTA, FQGTGA. The CDR3 nucleotides are TGTGCCAGCAGCCCCTTAAGGACTAGCGCGGAGACCCAGTACTTC. Protein product: CASSPLRTSAETQYF.